Presented here are 14 T cell receptor beta chains from one specimen sequenced in a study of T cell repertoires in cytomegalovirus infection. TCRdb independently ran MiXCR on the reads; one entry per CDR3 protein. Of around 750,000 distinct CDR3 sequences listed, about 31% are singletons. No antigen has been assigned to these receptors. The sequences come from cultured CD8+ T cells from PBMCs, collected from culture after CMV antigen stimulation. These receptors came from a human donor in good health (CMV status not recorded). Some clones in this sample may be carry-over from other donors' samples.

Points on this clonotype: A much larger clone lies one base from this, so it may be a read error. V gene TRBV7-2 combines with J gene TRBJ2-2, with a weak D call TRBD2 (7 bases). CDR1 and CDR2 (germline): SGHTA, FQGNSA. This CDR3 spans 17 amino acids. V was trimmed by 5 bases and J by 7 bases, leaving 23 bases between them. CDR3 in amino acids: CASSRRGGGQLIGELFF. The CDR3 DNA is TGTGCCAGCAGCCGTAGGGGAGGGGGACAACTCATCGGGGAGCTGTTTTTT.

This sequence joins TRBV5-1 and TRBJ1-1, with D unresolved. Germline values: CDR1 SGHRS, CDR2 YFSETQ. Trimming stripped 1 base from V and 4 bases from J, with 5 bases between. CDR3 length: 12 residues. The CDR3 DNA follows: TGCGCCAGCAGCTTGAGCACCACTGAAGCTTTCTTT. Its protein product is CASSLSTTEAFF.

This clonotype occurred once. The chain combines TRBV9 with TRBJ1-2; the D is unclear. Germline assignment: CDR1 SGDLS and CDR2 YYNGEE. Trimming shortened V by 2 bases and J by 1 base, and 18 bases separated the two germline ends. This CDR3 is 17 amino acids long. The CDR3 is CASSVLRAGEINYGYTF. The CDR3 bases are TGTGCCAGCAGCGTTTTAAGGGCAGGAGAGATTAACTATGGCTACACCTTC.

In this sample, this clonotype turned up a few times. This rearrangement joins TRBV25-1 to TRBJ2-1, with 9 bases that match TRBD2. With V trimmed by 1 base and J by 10 bases, 5 bases remained unmatched. Germline CDR1 reads MGHDK; CDR2 reads SYGVNS. The CDR3 loop spans 14 amino acids. This CDR3 is CASSEFGGGAEQFF. In DNA form, the CDR3 reads TGTGCCAGCAGTGAATTCGGCGGGGGGGCCGAGCAGTTCTTC.

This clonotype was seen a single time. The junction and the germline gene differ at one end; a read error may be behind it. This chain uses TRBV19 with TRBJ2-7; the match to TRBD2 covers 9 bases. CDR1 LNHDA and CDR2 SQIVND come from the germline V gene (reference sequence). The CDR3 contains 15 residues. Here the CDR3 DNA reads TGTCCCAGTAACCCCTCGGGACTAGCCGGGGGGGAGCAGTACTTC. This translates into CPSNPSGLAGGEQYF.

The chain is built from TRBV6-1 and TRBJ1-5, with no clear D. V was shortened by 1 base and J by 0 bases, with 7 bases between the two germline ends. Looked up from germline, CDR1 is MNHNS and CDR2 is SASEGT. The CDR3 contains 15 residues. CDR3 nucleotides: TGTGCCAGCAGTGAAGGGAGGTATAGCAATCAGCCCCAGCATTTT. This encodes CASSEGRYSNQPQHF.

This clonotype was detected many times. The rearrangement uses TRBV7-9 and TRBJ2-2; D remains ambiguous. The CDR3 sequence is 14 residues long. V was shortened by 2 bases and J by 1 base, with 5 bases between the two germline ends. Germline assignment: CDR1 SEHNR and CDR2 FQNEAQ (reference sequence). The CDR3 sequence: CASSLRQNTGELFF. The CDR3 DNA is TGTGCCAGCAGCTTACGGCAGAACACCGGGGAGCTGTTTTTT.

This clonotype was detected a few times. The chain employs TRBV19 and TRBJ1-2; 10 nucleotides align to TRBD1. J was trimmed by 7 bases and V by 3 bases; bases with no gene match: 5. The germline CDR1 and CDR2 sequences are LNHDA and SQIVND (reference sequence). The CDR3 totals 14 residues. In DNA form, the CDR3 reads TGTGCCAGTAGTATGGATTGGGACAGGGGTGGCTACACCTTC. Residues: CASSMDWDRGGYTF.

This clonotype was detected a few times. This rearrangement joins TRBV2 to TRBJ1-3; 8 positions match TRBD1. The CDR3 is made up of 16 amino acids. Germline V gene data show CDR1 as SNHLY and CDR2 as FYNNEI. After removal of 2 bases from V and 0 bases from J, the junction contained 3 bases not matched to a gene. The chain's CDR3 is CASSERTGGSGNTIYF. The CDR3 DNA sequence: TGTGCCAGCAGTGAACGAACAGGGGGCTCTGGAAACACCATATATTTT.

This chain joins TRBV27 and TRBJ2-7; D unresolved. Germline V CDR1 and CDR2: MNHEY, SMNVEV (reference sequence). The CDR3 has 11 residues. V lost 8 bases, J lost 2 bases, and 7 bases lay in between. The CDR3 DNA follows: TGTGCCAGCGGAGTTACCTACGAGCAGTACGTC. Encoded protein: CASGVTYEQYV.

There are many counts of this clonotype. The CDR3 bases are TGTGCCAGCAGCTCCCTCGGGGGCCTCACAGATACGCAGTATTTT. It yields the protein CASSSLGGLTDTQYF. This chain links TRBV7-2 with TRBJ2-3; D may correspond to TRBD1 or TRBD2 (6 bases each). The CDR3 sequence is 15 residues long. Germline V lookup: CDR1 SGHTA, CDR2 FQGNSA. Trimming took off 4 bases at V and 2 bases at J, with 13 bases between the two ends.

This clonotype was counted a few times. J is TRBJ2-2 and V is TRBV27, with 7 bases aligning to TRBD2. The V gene end was trimmed by 4 bases and the J gene end by 3 bases; junction bases not matched to a gene: 8. Germline CDR1 and CDR2: MNHEY and SMNVEV (reference sequence). This CDR3 has 16 residues. Written as DNA, the CDR3 is TGTGCCAGCAGTTCGGCAGCTAGCGGATACACCGGGGAGCTGTTTTTT. Its translation: CASSSAASGYTGELFF.

The chain couples TRBV6-2 or TRBV6-3 to TRBJ2-1; 11 positions agree with TRBD2. The CDR3 totals 16 residues. Germline trimming cut 2 bases from V and 8 bases from J; bases unmatched to any gene: 8. Germline CDR1 and CDR2: MNHEY and SVGEGT. This chain's CDR3 is CASSYEVAGGNDEQFF. The CDR3, as DNA: TGTGCCAGCAGTTACGAGGTAGCGGGGGGGAATGATGAGCAGTTCTTC.

This clonotype was counted only a few times. Here the CDR3 reads CASAGVGNTEAFF. CDR3 in DNA: TGCGCCAGCGCGGGGGTCGGGAACACTGAAGCTTTCTTT. This sequence joins TRBV4-3 and TRBJ1-1; TRBD1 is a possible D gene (5 bases). Trimming left V 8 bases short and J 1 base short, with 11 bases between. Germline assignment: CDR1 LGHNA and CDR2 YSLEER. This CDR3 has 13 residues.